These 8 T cell receptor beta chains came from one sample sequenced in a study of blood T cell repertoires in COVID-19. Measured with immunoSEQ multiplex PCR; TCRdb has only the in-frame clones, and not every one. The sample holds 300,000 to 450,000 clones; approximately 84% are singletons and the top ten take roughly 1%. Sequencing used PBMCs or T cells enriched from blood (not recorded which). The receptors shown here come from a woman aged 30 to 39 who had recovered from COVID-19.

The chain joins TRBV6-2 or TRBV6-3 to TRBJ1-5; TRBD1 aligns across 9 bases. The V and J ends lost 5 bases and 5 bases, in that order; junction bases with no gene match: 7. Looked up from germline, CDR1 is MNHEY and CDR2 is SVGEGT. The CDR3 is 15 residues long. DNA of the CDR3: TGTGCCAGCAGTCCCCCGGGACAGGGACATCAGCCCCAGCATTTT. Its translation is CASSPPGQGHQPQHF.

The chain joins TRBV10-3 to TRBJ2-3; 8 positions match TRBD1. The CDR3 spans 17 residues. Germline V lookup: CDR1 ENHRY, CDR2 SYGVKD. J gave up 1 base and V 3 bases, and 9 bases lay outside the gene matches. CDR3 in amino acids: CAISEPGGRGRTDTQYF. For the CDR3, the DNA is TGTGCCATCAGTGAACCTGGTGGCAGGGGGCGCACAGATACGCAGTATTTT.

About this clone itself: Other nucleotide sequences in the sample specify the same CDR3. The V call is TRBV27, the J call TRBJ1-2; 8 bases agree with TRBD1. J was trimmed by 5 bases and V by 0 bases; bases with no gene match: 5. Germline V gene data show CDR1 as MNHEY and CDR2 as SMNVEV (reference sequence). The CDR3 contains 15 residues. This CDR3 is CASSLSRTGNYGYTF. CDR3 coding DNA: TGTGCCAGCAGTTTATCCCGGACAGGGAATTATGGCTACACCTTC.

The chain carries TRBV14 and TRBJ2-5; 10 bases match TRBD1. V gave up 4 bases and J gave up 5 bases; unmatched junction bases: 7. The germline V gene has CDR1 SGHDN and CDR2 FVKESK. CDR3 length equals 15 residues. This CDR3 reads CASSRGDRGSETQYF. The CDR3 bases are TGTGCCAGCAGCCGCGGGGACAGGGGATCGGAGACCCAGTACTTC.

The rearrangement uses TRBV2 and TRBJ2-1; TRBD2 matches 9 bases. J was trimmed by 9 bases and V by 4 bases; bases with no gene match: 13. The length of the CDR3 is 16 residues. CDR1 and CDR2 from the germline V gene are SNHLY and FYNNEI. The CDR3 nucleotides are TGTGCCAGCAGTGCGACCTTAGCGGGGGTAGCCCGTGAGCAGTTCTTC. Amino acids: CASSATLAGVAREQFF.

The rearrangement uses TRBV6-4 and TRBJ1-5; D might be TRBD1 (5 bases). V lost 7 bases and J lost 4, with 20 bases in between. Germline V CDR1 and CDR2: MRHNA, SNTAGT. CDR3 length: 16 amino acids. CDR3 DNA: TGTGCCAGCAATTTTAGGCGGCAGGGACTGAATCAGCCCCAGCATTTT. It translates to CASNFRRQGLNQPQHF.

The J gene is TRBJ1-6, the V gene TRBV5-4, with unresolved D. Deletions cut 0 bases from V and 0 bases from J, with 10 bases between. The CDR3 length is 17 residues. Germline V gene lookup returns CDR1 SGHNT and CDR2 YYREEE (reference sequence). CDR3 protein: CASSLAGSSSYNSPLHF. CDR3 sequence (DNA): TGTGCCAGCAGCTTGGCGGGGTCCAGCTCCTATAATTCACCCCTCCACTTT.

Turning to this clone: Germline is not matched at one junction end, which may reflect a read error. The V and J genes are TRBV14 and TRBJ1-6; D ambiguous. Germline V gene sequence: CDR1 SGHDN, CDR2 FVKESK. This CDR3 is built from 11 residues. The CDR3, as DNA: TGTGCCAGCAGCCAAGGGGGAGGAGCACCCTTT. Protein: CASSQGGGAPF.